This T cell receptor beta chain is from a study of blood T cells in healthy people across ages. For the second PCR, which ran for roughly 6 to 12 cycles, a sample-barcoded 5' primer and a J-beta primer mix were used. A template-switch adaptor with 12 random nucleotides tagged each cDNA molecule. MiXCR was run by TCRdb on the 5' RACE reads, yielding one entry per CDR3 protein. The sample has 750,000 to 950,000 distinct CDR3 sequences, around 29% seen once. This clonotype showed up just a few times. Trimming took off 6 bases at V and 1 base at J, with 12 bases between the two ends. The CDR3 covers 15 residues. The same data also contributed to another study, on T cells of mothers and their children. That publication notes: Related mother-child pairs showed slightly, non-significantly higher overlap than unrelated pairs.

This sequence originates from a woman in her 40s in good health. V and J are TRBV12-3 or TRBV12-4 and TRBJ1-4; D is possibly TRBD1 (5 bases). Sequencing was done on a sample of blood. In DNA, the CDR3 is TGTGCCAGCAGAAGAGGGGATGAAACTAATGAAAAACTGTTTTTT. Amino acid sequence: CASRRGDETNEKLFF.